These 30 T cell receptor beta chains originate from one sample sequenced in a study of blood T cell repertoires in COVID-19. The method was immunoSEQ multiplex PCR; TCRdb's version includes in-frame clones alone and lacks a portion of them. This table holds approximately 50,000 clones, about 91% found once. Sequenced: peripheral blood. The receptors were gathered from a man aged 45-60 years with active COVID-19.

CDR3 DNA: TGTGCCAGCAGCCAGCTTCCGGGACAGGGTAACACCGGGGAGCTGTTTTTT. This translates into CASSQLPGQGNTGELFF. V and J are TRBV11-2 and TRBJ2-2; 9 bases fit TRBD1. Trimming cost V 5 bases and J 2 bases; bases outside gene matches: 9. Germline loops: CDR1 SGHAT, CDR2 FQNNGV. This CDR3 region has 17 residues.

For the CDR3, the DNA is TGTGCCACCAGTGCCGGACTAGCGGGAGGTGATGAGCAGTTCTTC. It translates to CATSAGLAGGDEQFF. V gene TRBV24-1 combines with J gene TRBJ2-1; 14 bases map to TRBD2. There are 15 residues in the CDR3. Germline values: CDR1 KGHDR, CDR2 SFDVKD. Trimming at V came to 5 bases and at J to 8 bases, leaving 4 bases not matched to a gene.

The V and J genes are TRBV18 and TRBJ2-2, with TRBD1 identical over 8 bases. The CDR3 runs to 15 residues. CDR1 is KGHSH, CDR2 LQKENI, per germline. J gave up 4 bases and V 3 bases, and 4 bases lay outside the gene matches. The CDR3 is CASSPGQVITGELFF. CDR3 sequence (DNA): TGTGCCAGCTCACCGGGACAGGTTATCACCGGGGAGCTGTTTTTT.

The chain recombines TRBV6-5 with TRBJ1-2, with D uncertain. V dropped 0 bases and J dropped 3 bases, with 8 bases sitting between them. The CDR3 runs 14 residues. Looked up from germline, CDR1 is MNHEY and CDR2 is SVGAGI. The CDR3 nucleotides read TGTGCCAGCAGTTACTCGACTAGCTACTATGGCTACACCTTC. It encodes CASSYSTSYYGYTF.

This chain connects TRBV5-1 to TRBJ2-7; possibly TRBD1 for D (6 bases). Trimming took 4 bases from V and 3 from J, leaving 23 bases between them. The CDR3 loop spans 17 amino acids. Germline CDR1 and CDR2: SGHRS and YFSETQ. CDR3 protein: CASSPRGGATSGYEQYF. CDR3 coding DNA: TGCGCCAGCAGCCCCAGAGGGGGAGCGACGTCGGGCTACGAGCAGTACTTC.

The chain is built from TRBV2 and TRBJ1-6, with 11 bases lining up with TRBD1. The trim removed 6 bases at V and 9 bases at J, leaving 7 bases unmatched. Germline V CDR1 and CDR2: SNHLY, FYNNEI. The CDR3 contains 15 residues. In nucleotides, the CDR3 is TGTGCCAGCAGCCCTGAGGGACAGGGGGGTTCACCCCTCCACTTT. Translating gives CASSPEGQGGSPLHF.

The chain has TRBV13 and TRBJ2-7, with 9 bases that match TRBD1. Germline lookup yields CDR1 PRHDT and CDR2 FYEKMQ (reference sequence). CDR3 length equals 16 residues. The junction had 10 bases not matched to a gene; V was cut back by 5 bases and J by 2 bases. The CDR3: CASSPRDRATTYEQYF. For the CDR3, the DNA is TGTGCCAGCAGCCCCCGGGACAGGGCTACTACCTACGAGCAGTACTTC.

The CDR3 sequence: CASRGGGTNSAGELFF. DNA for the CDR3: TGTGCCAGTAGAGGAGGCGGGACGAATTCCGCCGGGGAGCTGTTTTTT. V and J are TRBV19 and TRBJ2-2; D might be TRBD2 (6 bases). The V end lost 6 bases, the J end lost 6 bases, and 20 bases lay between the germline ends. Germline V gene sequence: CDR1 LNHDA, CDR2 SQIVND (reference sequence). The CDR3 length is 16 residues.

The V and J genes are TRBV11-2 and TRBJ1-6, with D tentatively TRBD1 (6 bases). Germline CDR1 SGHAT, CDR2 FQNNGV. Trimming cost V 5 bases and J 6 bases, with 14 bases left between them. This CDR3 is built from 15 residues. The DNA for the CDR3 is TGTGCCAGCAGCCCCACAGGGATGGGTAATTCACCCCTCCACTTT. It specifies CASSPTGMGNSPLHF.

V and J are TRBV25-1 and TRBJ1-1; TRBD1 aligns across 8 bases. In germline, CDR1 is MGHDK, CDR2 SYGVNS. This CDR3 region has 14 residues. The V and J ends lost 6 bases and 5 bases, in that order; junction bases with no gene match: 8. The CDR3 DNA is TGTGCCAGCAGAAGTGAACAGGGGGGGACTGAAGCTTTCTTT. Translated: CASRSEQGGTEAFF.

The chain carries TRBV5-1 and TRBJ2-1; TRBD2 aligns across 9 bases. Trimming removed 0 bases from V and 9 bases from J; junction bases left unmatched: 10. The CDR3 sequence is 16 residues long. Germline-derived CDR1 and CDR2 are SGHRS and YFSETQ. The CDR3 reads CASSLDGTSRVGEQFF. In DNA, the CDR3 is TGCGCCAGCAGCTTGGATGGGACTAGCAGGGTTGGTGAGCAGTTCTTC.

The chain combines TRBV18 with TRBJ1-1; 7 nucleotides agree with TRBD1. The trim removed 4 bases at V and 5 bases at J, leaving 7 bases unmatched. Germline lookup yields CDR1 KGHSH and CDR2 LQKENI. There are 14 residues in the CDR3. The CDR3 sequence is CASSRDRAWTEAFF. DNA of the CDR3: TGTGCCAGCTCACGAGACAGGGCGTGGACTGAAGCTTTCTTT.

This clone was counted only a few times. This chain joins TRBV7-6 and TRBJ2-3, with D perhaps matching TRBD2 (6 bases). This CDR3 comprises 14 residues. The germline CDR1 and CDR2 sequences are SGHVS and FNYEAQ. The V and J ends lost 5 bases and 2 bases respectively, with 11 bases between them. CDR3 DNA: TGTGCCAGCAGCACCACTAGCAACACAGATACGCAGTATTTT. Protein: CASSTTSNTDTQYF.

This chain uses TRBV7-2 with TRBJ2-2, with D perhaps TRBD1 (5 bases). Trimming removed 3 bases at V and 6 bases at J, with 14 bases between. CDR1 is SGHTA and CDR2 is FQGNSA in the germline V gene. The CDR3 contains 15 residues. CDR3 DNA: TGTGCCAGCAGCTTCAGGGCCCCAGGGCCCGGGGAGCTGTTTTTT. It specifies CASSFRAPGPGELFF.

The chain links TRBV5-1 to TRBJ2-7, with D possibly TRBD1 on 6 matching bases. CDR3 length: 17 amino acids. Germline CDR1 is SGHRS and CDR2 is YFSETQ. V was clipped by 0 bases and J by 5 bases, with 21 bases between them. CDR3 sequence: CASSLEVGQGRGNEQYF. The CDR3 region has the DNA TGCGCCAGCAGCTTGGAAGTTGGCCAGGGGAGAGGCAACGAGCAGTACTTC.

The chain employs TRBV9 and TRBJ2-6, with 7 bases matching TRBD1. CDR1 and CDR2 from the germline V gene are SGDLS and YYNGEE. J lost 1 base, V lost 4 bases, and 11 bases had no gene match. This CDR3 spans 18 amino acids. As DNA, the CDR3 is TGTGCCAGCAGCATGACAGGGCTTCCCTGGTCTGGGGCCAACGTCCTGACTTTC. Translating it yields CASSMTGLPWSGANVLTF.

V and J are TRBV5-6 and TRBJ1-2, with D tentatively TRBD1 (5 bases). The V gene's germline CDR1 is SGHDT and CDR2 YYEEEE. Trimming pared 3 bases from V and 5 bases from J, leaving 11 bases between. This CDR3 has 13 residues. The DNA for the CDR3 is TGTGCCAGCAGCTCAGACAGAGCTTATGGCTACACCTTC. It yields the protein CASSSDRAYGYTF.

The gene calls are TRBV20-1 and TRBJ2-7, with D maybe TRBD1 (5 bases). Germline assignment: CDR1 DFQATT and CDR2 SNEGSKA (reference sequence). The CDR3 has 11 residues. V lost 4 bases and J lost 2, with 6 bases in between. The CDR3 DNA follows: TGCAGTGCTAAACAGGCCTACGAGCAGTACTTC. It yields the protein CSAKQAYEQYF.

This sequence joins TRBV7-9 and TRBJ2-4, with 9 bases lining up with TRBD1. The germline V gene encodes CDR1 SEHNR and CDR2 FQNEAQ (reference sequence). The CDR3 runs to 16 residues. The junction had 6 bases not matched to a gene; V was cut back by 6 bases and J by 0 bases. DNA of the CDR3: TGTGCCAGCAGTTGGGGACAGGGACTAGCCAAAAACATTCAGTACTTC. Translating it yields CASSWGQGLAKNIQYF.

V and J are TRBV9 and TRBJ2-2; D is ambiguous. Trimming shortened V by 2 bases and J by 1 base, and 12 bases separated the two germline ends. Germline CDR1 reads SGDLS; CDR2 reads YYNGEE. The CDR3 has 16 amino acids. CDR3 in amino acids: CASSVPSSRNTGELFF. As DNA, the CDR3 is TGTGCCAGCAGCGTCCCCTCTTCCAGGAACACCGGGGAGCTGTTTTTT.

The chain employs TRBV27 and TRBJ1-4; a weak D match, TRBD1 (6 bases). V lost 2 bases and J 7 bases, leaving 17 bases between the germline ends. The CDR3 loop spans 16 amino acids. Germline V gene data show CDR1 as MNHEY and CDR2 as SMNVEV (reference sequence). CDR3 in amino acids: CASSLRLTGRSEKLFF. The CDR3 region has the DNA TGTGCCAGCAGTTTAAGATTGACAGGTCGAAGTGAAAAACTGTTTTTT.

The chain combines TRBV27 with TRBJ2-7; D remains unclear. Germline V gene sequence: CDR1 MNHEY, CDR2 SMNVEV (reference sequence). The CDR3 extends over 13 amino acids. Trimming pared 0 bases from V and 2 bases from J, leaving 5 bases between. CDR3 loop: CASSLSRAYEQYF. CDR3 sequence (DNA): TGTGCCAGCAGTTTATCCCGGGCCTACGAGCAGTACTTC.

The chain links TRBV5-4 to TRBJ1-1; D gene ambiguous. V lost 0 bases and J lost 4, with 13 bases in between. The V gene's germline CDR1 is SGHNT and CDR2 YYREEE (reference sequence). This CDR3 is built from 15 residues. The CDR3 DNA sequence: TGTGCCAGCAGCTTGGACGCACTATCGTCCACTGAAGCTTTCTTT. Translating gives CASSLDALSSTEAFF.

The CDR3 region has the DNA TGTGCCAGCAGTGAGGCGAACAGCTATCAGCCCCAGCATTTT. Protein: CASSEANSYQPQHF. The rearrangement links TRBV2 to TRBJ1-5; D gene unclear. The germline V gene has CDR1 SNHLY and CDR2 FYNNEI. V dropped 3 bases and J dropped 5 bases, with 11 bases sitting between them. This CDR3 comprises 14 residues.

The rearrangement joins TRBV3-1 (or the pseudogene TRBV3-2) to TRBJ2-1, with TRBD2 matching 8 bases. This CDR3 has 14 amino acids. Germline V gives CDR1 LGHDT, CDR2 YNNKEL (reference sequence). J lost 9 bases, V lost 4 bases, and 8 bases had no gene match. The CDR3 here is CASSLSSGSAEQFF. The DNA for the CDR3 is TGTGCCAGCAGCCTCTCGAGCGGGAGCGCTGAGCAGTTCTTC.

The CDR3 DNA reads as TGTGCCAGCTCACCATCGGACACCCGGGTGGGAGCTTTCTTT. Protein product: CASSPSDTRVGAFF. The V gene is TRBV18, the J gene TRBJ1-1, with D perhaps matching TRBD1 (5 bases). Germline CDR1 and CDR2: KGHSH and LQKENI. The V gene lost 2 bases and the J gene lost 10 bases, with 17 bases spanning the gap. There are 14 residues in the CDR3.

This clone showed up just a few times. The rearrangement links TRBV2 to TRBJ2-7, with D possibly TRBD2 on 7 matching bases. The germline V and J ends were trimmed by 2 bases and 4 bases, with 15 bases remaining between them. Germline loops: CDR1 SNHLY, CDR2 FYNNEI. This CDR3 contains 15 residues. For the CDR3, the DNA is TGTGCCAGCAGTGAATCGGGCGGGGGCAATTACGAGCAGTACTTC. Protein: CASSESGGGNYEQYF.

This rearrangement joins TRBV27 to TRBJ2-7, with 8 bases that match TRBD1. Germline V gene lookup returns CDR1 MNHEY and CDR2 SMNVEV (reference sequence). J gave up 3 bases and V 2 bases, and 3 bases lay outside the gene matches. CDR3 length equals 14 residues. The CDR3 loop is CASSLTGQGYEQYF. CDR3 in DNA: TGTGCCAGCAGTTTAACAGGACAGGGCTACGAGCAGTACTTC.

This chain joins TRBV6-6 and TRBJ2-7, with 10 bases fitting TRBD1. There are 15 residues in the CDR3. V dropped 7 bases and J dropped 6; count of bases not matched to a gene: 12. CDR1 MNHNY and CDR2 SVGAGI come from the germline V gene (reference sequence). The CDR3 DNA reads TGTGCCAGCAACATTACCGGGACAGGGGTACGCGAGCAGTACTTC. Protein product: CASNITGTGVREQYF.

The chain joins TRBV7-2 to TRBJ2-3, with 9 bases fitting TRBD1. After removal of 2 bases from V and 4 bases from J, the junction contained 10 bases not matched to a gene. CDR3 size: 17 residues. Germline loops: CDR1 SGHTA, CDR2 FQGNSA. The CDR3 sequence is CASSLSSTGGFADTQYF. The CDR3 DNA reads TGTGCCAGCAGCTTATCCTCAACAGGGGGCTTTGCAGATACGCAGTATTTT.